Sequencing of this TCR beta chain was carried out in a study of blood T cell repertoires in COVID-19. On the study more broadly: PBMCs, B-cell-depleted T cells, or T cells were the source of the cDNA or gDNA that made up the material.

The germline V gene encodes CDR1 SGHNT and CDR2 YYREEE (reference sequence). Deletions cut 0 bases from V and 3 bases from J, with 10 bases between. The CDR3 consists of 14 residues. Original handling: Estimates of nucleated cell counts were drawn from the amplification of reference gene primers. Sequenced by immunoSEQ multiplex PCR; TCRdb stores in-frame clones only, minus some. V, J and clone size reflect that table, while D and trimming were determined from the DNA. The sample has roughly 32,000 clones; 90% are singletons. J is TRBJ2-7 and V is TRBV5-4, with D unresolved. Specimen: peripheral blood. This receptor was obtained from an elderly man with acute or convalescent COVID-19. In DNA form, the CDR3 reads TGTGCCAGCAGCTTGGAACAGAGTTTCTACGAGCAGTACTTC. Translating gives CASSLEQSFYEQYF.